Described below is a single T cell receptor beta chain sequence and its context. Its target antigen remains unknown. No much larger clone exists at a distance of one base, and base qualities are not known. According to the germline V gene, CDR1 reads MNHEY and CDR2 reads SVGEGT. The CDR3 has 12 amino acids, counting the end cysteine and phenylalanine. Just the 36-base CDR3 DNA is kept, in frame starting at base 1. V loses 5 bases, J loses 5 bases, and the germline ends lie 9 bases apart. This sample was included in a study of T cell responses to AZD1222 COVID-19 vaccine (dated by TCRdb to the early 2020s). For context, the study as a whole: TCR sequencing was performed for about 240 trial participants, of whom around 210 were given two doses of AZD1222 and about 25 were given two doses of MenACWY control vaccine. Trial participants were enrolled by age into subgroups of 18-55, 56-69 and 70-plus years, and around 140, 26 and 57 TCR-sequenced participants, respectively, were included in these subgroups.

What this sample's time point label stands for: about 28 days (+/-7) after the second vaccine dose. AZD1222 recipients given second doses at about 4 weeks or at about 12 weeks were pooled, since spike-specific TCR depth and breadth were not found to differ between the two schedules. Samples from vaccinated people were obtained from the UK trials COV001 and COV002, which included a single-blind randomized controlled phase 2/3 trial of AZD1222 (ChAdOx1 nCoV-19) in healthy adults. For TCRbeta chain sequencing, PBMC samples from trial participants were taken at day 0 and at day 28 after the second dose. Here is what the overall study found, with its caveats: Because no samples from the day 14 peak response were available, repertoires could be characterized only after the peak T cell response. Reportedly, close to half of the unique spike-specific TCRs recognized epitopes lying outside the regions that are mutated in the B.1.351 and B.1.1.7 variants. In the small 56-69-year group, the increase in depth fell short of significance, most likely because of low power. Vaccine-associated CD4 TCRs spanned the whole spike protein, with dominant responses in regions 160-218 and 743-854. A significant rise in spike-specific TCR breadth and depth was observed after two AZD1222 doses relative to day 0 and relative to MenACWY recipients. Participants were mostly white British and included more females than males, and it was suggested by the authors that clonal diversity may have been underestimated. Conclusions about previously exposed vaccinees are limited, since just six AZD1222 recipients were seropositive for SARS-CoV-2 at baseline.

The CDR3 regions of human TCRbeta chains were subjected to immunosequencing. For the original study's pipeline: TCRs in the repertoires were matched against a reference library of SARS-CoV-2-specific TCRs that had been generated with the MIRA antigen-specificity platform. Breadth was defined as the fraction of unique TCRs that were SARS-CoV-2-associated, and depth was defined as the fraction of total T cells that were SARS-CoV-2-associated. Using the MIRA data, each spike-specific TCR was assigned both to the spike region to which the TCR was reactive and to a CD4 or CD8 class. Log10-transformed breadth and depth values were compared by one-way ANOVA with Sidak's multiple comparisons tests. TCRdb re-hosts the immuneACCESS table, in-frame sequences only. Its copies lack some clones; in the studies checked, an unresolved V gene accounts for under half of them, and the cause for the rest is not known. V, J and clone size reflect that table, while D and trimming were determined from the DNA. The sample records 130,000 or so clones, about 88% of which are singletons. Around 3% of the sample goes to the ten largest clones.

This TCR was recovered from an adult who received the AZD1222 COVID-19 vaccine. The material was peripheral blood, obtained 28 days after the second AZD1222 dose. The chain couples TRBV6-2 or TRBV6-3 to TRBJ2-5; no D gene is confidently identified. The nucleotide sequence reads TGTGCCAGCAGTCGAGTTTGGGAGACCCAGTACTTC. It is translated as CASSRVWETQYF.